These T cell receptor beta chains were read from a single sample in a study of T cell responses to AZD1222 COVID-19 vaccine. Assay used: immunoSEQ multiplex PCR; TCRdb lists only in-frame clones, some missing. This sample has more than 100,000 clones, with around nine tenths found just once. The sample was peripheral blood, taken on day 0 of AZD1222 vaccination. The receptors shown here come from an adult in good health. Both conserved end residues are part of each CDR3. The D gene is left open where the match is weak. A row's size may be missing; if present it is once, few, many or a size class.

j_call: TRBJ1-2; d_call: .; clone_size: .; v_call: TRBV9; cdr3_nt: TGTGCCAGCAGCACGGGGGGGGTTAACTATGGCTACACCTTC; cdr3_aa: CASSTGGVNYGYTF
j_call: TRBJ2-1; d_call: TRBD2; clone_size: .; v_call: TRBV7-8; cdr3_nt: TGTGCCAGCAGCGCAAGGCGCCTAGCGGCCAGGAATGAGCAGTTCTTC; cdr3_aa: CASSARRLAARNEQFF
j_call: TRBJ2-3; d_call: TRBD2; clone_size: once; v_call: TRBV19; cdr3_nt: TGTGCCAGCGGCGGGGGGGCCGGAGATACGCAGTATTTT; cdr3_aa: CASGGGAGDTQYF
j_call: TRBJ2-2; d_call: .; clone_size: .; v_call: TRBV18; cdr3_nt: TGTGCCAGCTCACCTCCGGGACTTAGGAACACCGGGGAGCTGTTTTTT; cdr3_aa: CASSPPGLRNTGELFF
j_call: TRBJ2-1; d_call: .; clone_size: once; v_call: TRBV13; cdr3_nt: TGTGCCAGCAGCTTAGAGATCGCGGGTTACAATGAGCAGTTCTTC; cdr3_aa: CASSLEIAGYNEQFF
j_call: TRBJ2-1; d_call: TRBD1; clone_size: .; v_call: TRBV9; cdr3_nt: TGTGCCAGCAGCGTAGGGGACAGGGGCAATGAGCAGTTCTTC; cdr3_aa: CASSVGDRGNEQFF
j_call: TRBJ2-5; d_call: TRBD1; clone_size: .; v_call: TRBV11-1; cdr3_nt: TGTGCCAGCAGCTCGGGACAGCCAGGGGAGACCCAGTACTTC; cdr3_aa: CASSSGQPGETQYF
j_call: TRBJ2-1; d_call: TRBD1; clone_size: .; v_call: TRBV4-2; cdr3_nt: TGTGCCAGCAGCCGACGGGACAGCGACAATGAGCAGTTCTTC; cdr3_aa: CASSRRDSDNEQFF
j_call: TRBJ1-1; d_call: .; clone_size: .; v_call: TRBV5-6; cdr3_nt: TGTGCCAGCAGCTGGGGGGTTTTGAACACTGAAGCTTTCTTT; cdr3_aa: CASSWGVLNTEAFF
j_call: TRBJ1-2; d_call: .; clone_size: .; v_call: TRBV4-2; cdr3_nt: TGTGCCAGCAGCTACTTGGGGGGTGACTATGGCTACACCTTC; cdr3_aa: CASSYLGGDYGYTF
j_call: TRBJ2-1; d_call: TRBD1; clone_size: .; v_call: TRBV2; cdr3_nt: TGTGCCAGCAGTACAGGGGGACTGCGGGATGAGCAGTTCTTC; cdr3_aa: CASSTGGLRDEQFF
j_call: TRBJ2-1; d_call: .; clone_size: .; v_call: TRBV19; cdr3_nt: TGTGCCAGTAGGGGGCGACCGTGGGGGGAGCAGTTCTTC; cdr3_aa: CASRGRPWGEQFF
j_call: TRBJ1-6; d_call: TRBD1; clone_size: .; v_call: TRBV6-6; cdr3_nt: TGTGCCAGCAGCCCGGACAGGGTTGGTTCACCCCTCCACTTT; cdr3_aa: CASSPDRVGSPLHF
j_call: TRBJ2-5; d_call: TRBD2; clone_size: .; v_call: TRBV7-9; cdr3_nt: TGTGCCAGCAGCAAGGGACTAGCGGGGTCGTACCAAGAGACCCAGTACTTC; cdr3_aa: CASSKGLAGSYQETQYF
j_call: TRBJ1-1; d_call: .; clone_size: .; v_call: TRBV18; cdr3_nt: TGTGCCAGCTCCCCAGACACTGAAGCTTTCTTT; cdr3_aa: CASSPDTEAFF
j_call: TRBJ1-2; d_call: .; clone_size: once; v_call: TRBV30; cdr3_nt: TGTGCCTGGAGTGCGCCTCGGCGGGGTGACTATGGCTACACCTTC; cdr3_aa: CAWSAPRRGDYGYTF
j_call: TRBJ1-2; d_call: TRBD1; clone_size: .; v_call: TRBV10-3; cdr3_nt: TGTGCCATCAGCTTGGGACCGGGACAGCCACAGACCTATGGCTACACCTTC; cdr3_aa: CAISLGPGQPQTYGYTF
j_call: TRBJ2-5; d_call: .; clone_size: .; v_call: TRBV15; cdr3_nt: TGTGCCACCAGCAGACCGGGGGTAACTCTTGGAGAGACCCAGTACTTC; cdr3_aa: CATSRPGVTLGETQYF
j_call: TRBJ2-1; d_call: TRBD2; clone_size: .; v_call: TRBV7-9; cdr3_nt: TGTGCCAGCAGCTTGGGGCTAGCGGGGGCCCGACACAATGAGCAGTTCTTC; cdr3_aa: CASSLGLAGARHNEQFF
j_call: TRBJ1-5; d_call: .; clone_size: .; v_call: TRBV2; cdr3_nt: TGTGCCAGCAGTGGGATCGGGGACCGTAGCAATCAGCCCCAGCATTTT; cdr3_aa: CASSGIGDRSNQPQHF
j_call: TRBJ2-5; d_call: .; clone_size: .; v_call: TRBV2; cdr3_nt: TGTGCCAGCAGTGAGAACGTCCAAGAGACCCAGTACTTC; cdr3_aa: CASSENVQETQYF
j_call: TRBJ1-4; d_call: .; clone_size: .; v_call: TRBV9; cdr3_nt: TGTGCCAGCAGCGAGACAGTTTATAATGAAAAACTGTTTTTT; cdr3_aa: CASSETVYNEKLFF
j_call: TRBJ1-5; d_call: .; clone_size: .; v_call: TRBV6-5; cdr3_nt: TGTGCCAGCAGTTACTCGACTGGGTCCGGTCAGCCCCAGCATTTT; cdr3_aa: CASSYSTGSGQPQHF
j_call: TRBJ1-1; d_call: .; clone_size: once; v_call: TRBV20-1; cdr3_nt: TGCAGTGCTCTAGTGAACACTGAAGCTTTCTTT; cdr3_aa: CSALVNTEAFF
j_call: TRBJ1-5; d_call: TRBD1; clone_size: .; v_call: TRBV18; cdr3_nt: TGTGCCAGCTCACCGGGACAGCCTAGCAATCAGCCCCAGCATTTT; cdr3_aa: CASSPGQPSNQPQHF
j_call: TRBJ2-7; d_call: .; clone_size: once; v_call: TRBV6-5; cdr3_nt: TGTGCCAGCAGTTACTCGTTCCGACAGGTAGTTGACGAGCAGTACTTC; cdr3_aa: CASSYSFRQVVDEQYF
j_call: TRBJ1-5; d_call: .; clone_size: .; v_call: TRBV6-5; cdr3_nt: TGTGCCAGCAGTTACAGCGCCAGGCGGGATCAGCCCCAGCATTTT; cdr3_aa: CASSYSARRDQPQHF
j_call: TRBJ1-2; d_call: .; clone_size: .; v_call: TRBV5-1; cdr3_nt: TGCGCCAGCAGCCGCGACAGTTATCCGTCTGGGGGCTACACCTTC; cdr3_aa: CASSRDSYPSGGYTF
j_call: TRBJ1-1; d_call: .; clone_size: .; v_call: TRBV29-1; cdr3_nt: TGCAGCGGGCGACGGACAGTGGGCACTGAAGCTTTCTTT; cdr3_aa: CSGRRTVGTEAFF
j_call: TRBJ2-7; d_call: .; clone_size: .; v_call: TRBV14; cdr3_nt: TGTGCCAGCAGCCAAGAAAAGTCCAGAAAGCAGTACTTC; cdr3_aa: CASSQEKSRKQYF
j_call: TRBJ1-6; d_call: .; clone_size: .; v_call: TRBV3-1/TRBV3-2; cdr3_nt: TGTGCCAGCAGCCAAGGGGGAAAGGATTCACCCCTCCACTTT; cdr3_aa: CASSQGGKDSPLHF
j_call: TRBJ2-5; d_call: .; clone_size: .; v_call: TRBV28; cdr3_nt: TGTGCCAGCCCCTCGGGCAGCCCACAAGAGACCCAGTACTTC; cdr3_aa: CASPSGSPQETQYF
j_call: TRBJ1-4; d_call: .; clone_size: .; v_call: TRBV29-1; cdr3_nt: TGCAGCGTGGTTACACCCCAGGAAAAACTGTTTTTT; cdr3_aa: CSVVTPQEKLFF
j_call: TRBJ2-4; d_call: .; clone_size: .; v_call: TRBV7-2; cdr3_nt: TGTGCCAGCAGCTCCCAGGGGGGGAACATTCAGTACTTC; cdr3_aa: CASSSQGGNIQYF
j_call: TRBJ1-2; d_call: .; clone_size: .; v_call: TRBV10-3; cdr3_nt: TGTGCCATCACCGGACAGTTCCTCTATGGCTACACCTTC; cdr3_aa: CAITGQFLYGYTF
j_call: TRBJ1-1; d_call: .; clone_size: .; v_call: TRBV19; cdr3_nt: TGTGCCAGTAGTATGGGCAGTAGAATGAACACTGAAGCTTTCTTT; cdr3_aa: CASSMGSRMNTEAFF
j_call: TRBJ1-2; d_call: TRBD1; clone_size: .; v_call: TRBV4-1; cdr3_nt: TGCGCCAGCAGCCGCCCTTTACAGGGGGCCGATGGCTACACCTTC; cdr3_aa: CASSRPLQGADGYTF
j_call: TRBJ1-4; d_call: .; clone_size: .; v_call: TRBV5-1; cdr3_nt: TGCGCCAGCAGGGCCAACAGTCCAACTAATGAAAAACTGTTTTTT; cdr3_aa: CASRANSPTNEKLFF
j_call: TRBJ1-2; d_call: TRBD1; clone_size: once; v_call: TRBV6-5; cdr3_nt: TGTGCCAGCAGGCCCGGGACAGGGGGTAACTATGGCTACACCTTC; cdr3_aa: CASRPGTGGNYGYTF
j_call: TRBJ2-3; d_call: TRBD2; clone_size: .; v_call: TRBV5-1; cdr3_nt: TGCGCCAGCAGCTTGAGGGGAGCGGGGAGTAGCACAGATACGCAGTATTTT; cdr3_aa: CASSLRGAGSSTDTQYF
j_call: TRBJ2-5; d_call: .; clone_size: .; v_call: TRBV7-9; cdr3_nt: TGTGCCAGCAGCTTAAGGGTGGGGCCGGAAGAGACCCAGTACTTC; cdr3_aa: CASSLRVGPEETQYF
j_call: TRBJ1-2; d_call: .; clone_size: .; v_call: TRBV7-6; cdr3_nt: TGTGCCAGCAGCGACGGGGTGGTAACGAGGGGAGCTAACTATGGCTACACCTTC; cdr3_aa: CASSDGVVTRGANYGYTF
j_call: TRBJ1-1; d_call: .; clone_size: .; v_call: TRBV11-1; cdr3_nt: TGTGCCAGCAGCTTACTACCCACTGAAGCTTTCTTT; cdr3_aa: CASSLLPTEAFF
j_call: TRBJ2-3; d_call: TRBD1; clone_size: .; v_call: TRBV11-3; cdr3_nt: TGTGCCAGCAGCGCGACTTGGACAGGGGCCACAGATACGCAGTATTTT; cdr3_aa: CASSATWTGATDTQYF
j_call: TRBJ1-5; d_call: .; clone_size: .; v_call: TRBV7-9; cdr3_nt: TGTGCCAGCAGCTTATGGGGGCCCCAGGTTAGCAATCAGCCCCAGCATTTT; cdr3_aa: CASSLWGPQVSNQPQHF
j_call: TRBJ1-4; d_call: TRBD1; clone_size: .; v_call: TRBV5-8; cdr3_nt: TGTGCCAGCAGCTCTTGGGACAGGGGAGAAAAACTGTTTTTT; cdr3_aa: CASSSWDRGEKLFF
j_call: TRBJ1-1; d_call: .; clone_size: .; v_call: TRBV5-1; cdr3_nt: TGCGCCAGCAGCCAGGACAGCGGAGACACTGAAGCTTTCTTT; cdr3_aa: CASSQDSGDTEAFF
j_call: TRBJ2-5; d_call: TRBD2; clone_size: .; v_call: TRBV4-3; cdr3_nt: TGCGCCAGCAGCCAAGTCCTAGCGGGAGGGCCGCCACAAGAGACCCAGTACTTC; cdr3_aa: CASSQVLAGGPPQETQYF
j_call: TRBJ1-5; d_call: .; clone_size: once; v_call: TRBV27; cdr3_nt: TGTGCCAGCAGCCGAGCCCCTTTGCAGCCCCAGCATTTT; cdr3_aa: CASSRAPLQPQHF
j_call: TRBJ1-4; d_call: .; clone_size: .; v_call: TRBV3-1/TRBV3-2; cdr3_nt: TGTGCCAGCAGCCGGTCCTTCGCCAATGAAAAACTGTTTTTT; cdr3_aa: CASSRSFANEKLFF
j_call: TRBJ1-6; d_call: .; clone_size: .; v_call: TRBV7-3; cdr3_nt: TGTGCCAGCAGAAAAGGGAGCTCCTATAATTCACCCCTCCACTTT; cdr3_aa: CASRKGSSYNSPLHF
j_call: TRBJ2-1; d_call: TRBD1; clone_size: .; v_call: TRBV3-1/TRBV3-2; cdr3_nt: TGTGCCAGCAGCGATCGGACAGGGCGGTTGTTCTTC; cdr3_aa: CASSDRTGRLFF
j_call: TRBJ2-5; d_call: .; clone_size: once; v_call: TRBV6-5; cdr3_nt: TGTGCCAGCAGTTACAACAGGGTCGGGGAGACCCAGTACTTC; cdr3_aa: CASSYNRVGETQYF